The 7 T cell receptor beta chains below come from one sample, sequenced in a study of cytomegalovirus exposure and HLA in healthy donors. This PCR relied on a set of 60 Vbeta primers and 13 Jbeta primers. Libraries were prepared by immunoSEQ multiplex PCR; TCRdb keeps only in-frame clonotypes and omits some of them. The table records 150,000 to 200,000 clones, approximately 80% of them present only once. The sequencing sample was made of PBMCs. These receptor sequences come from a male donor in good health and CMV-seronegative.

This sequence joins TRBV7-2 and TRBJ2-7, with D possibly being TRBD2 (6 bases). CDR1 SGHTA and CDR2 FQGNSA come from the germline V gene. V lost 2 bases and J lost 5, with 10 bases in between. The CDR3 consists of 13 residues. CDR3 bases: TGTGCCAGCAGCTTACTCCGGGGGAACGAGCAGTACTTC. Translating gives CASSLLRGNEQYF.

The chain combines TRBV5-1 with TRBJ2-5; D call uncertain. The V end lost 2 bases, the J end lost 2 bases, and 7 bases lay between the germline ends. Per the germline V gene, CDR1 is SGHRS and CDR2 is YFSETQ. The CDR3 has 13 amino acids. The chain's CDR3 is CASSLNPQETQYF. Here the CDR3 DNA reads TGCGCCAGCAGCTTAAATCCTCAAGAGACCCAGTACTTC.

Worth noting for this clone: The junction does not match germline at one end; this may be a read error. The rearrangement uses TRBV7-7 and TRBJ2-5; 8 bases fit TRBD2. Germline V gene lookup returns CDR1 SSHAT and CDR2 FNYEAQ (reference sequence). The CDR3 loop spans 15 amino acids. DNA of the CDR3: TGTGCTAGCAGCTTAAGCCTAGCGGGCTGGGAGACCCAGTACTTC. Its translation: CASSLSLAGWETQYF.

V gene TRBV27 combines with J gene TRBJ2-5; the D gene is possibly TRBD2 (6 bases). With 7 bases removed from V and 5 bases from J, the gap between germline ends came to 20 bases. This CDR3 comprises 15 residues. The V gene's germline CDR1 is MNHEY and CDR2 SMNVEV (reference sequence). In DNA form, the CDR3 reads TGTGCCAGCACCCCACGTCGGGACTCGTTTGAGACCCAGTACTTC. Protein product: CASTPRRDSFETQYF.

The J gene is TRBJ1-3, the V gene TRBV27, with D perhaps matching TRBD1 (6 bases). V was clipped by 3 bases and J by 4 bases, with 10 bases between them. Germline V gives CDR1 MNHEY, CDR2 SMNVEV (reference sequence). CDR3 length: 14 amino acids. The CDR3: CASSFRGSGNTIYF. The CDR3 DNA is TGTGCCAGCAGTTTCAGGGGCTCAGGAAACACCATATATTTT.

The gene calls are TRBV2 and TRBJ1-1, with TRBD1 as a possible D gene (6 bases). Germline values: CDR1 SNHLY, CDR2 FYNNEI. The length of the CDR3 is 15 residues. V dropped 6 bases and J dropped 1 base, with 15 bases sitting between them. The CDR3 region is CASRSLGAANTEAFF. In nucleotides, the CDR3 is TGTGCCAGCAGATCCTTGGGGGCAGCGAACACTGAAGCTTTCTTT. The full variable domain, its missing parts supplied by reference TRBV2 and TRBJ1-1, is EPEVTQTPSHQVTQMGQEVILRCVPISNHLYFYWYRQILGQKVEFLVSFYNNEISEKSEIFDDQFSVERPDGSNFTLKIRSTKLEDSAMYFCASRSLGAANTEAFFGQGTRLTVV.

This chain uses TRBV6-6 with TRBJ2-3; D remains unclear. The CDR3 covers 14 residues. Germline loops: CDR1 MNHNY, CDR2 SVGAGI (reference sequence). V shed 2 bases and J shed 1 base, with 7 bases lying between them. This CDR3 reads CASSYVAGTDTQYF. In DNA form, the CDR3 reads TGTGCCAGCAGTTACGTGGCGGGCACAGATACGCAGTATTTT.